Only a few counts were recorded for the clone carrying this TCR beta chain. These data are taken from a study of T-cell reconstitution after alpha-beta-depleted transplantation in children. In germline, CDR1 is SGDLS, CDR2 YYNGEE. The CDR3 runs 15 residues. V gave up 7 bases and J gave up 4 bases, with 17 bases separating them. TCRbeta library construction was performed incorporating unique molecular identifiers. TCRdb independently ran MiXCR on the PCR reads; one entry per CDR3 protein. The data show 700,000 to 950,000 distinct CDR3 sequences, about 16% seen once. The receptor's source is a male patient younger than 18 who had a stem cell transplant for acute lymphoblastic leukemia, so the T cells may come from the graft donor. V gene TRBV9 combines with J gene TRBJ2-2; D ambiguous. The input for sequencing was PBMCs, mostly from graft donor cells, taken 360 days after TCRalphabeta/CD19-depleted stem cell transplant. CDR3 sequence: CASSSVRLTTGELFF. The CDR3 nucleotides read TGTGCCAGCTCCTCCGTGAGGCTGACCACCGGGGAGCTGTTTTTT.